The clone carrying this TCR beta chain was seen only a few times. This specimen comes from a study of blood T cell repertoires in COVID-19. Looking at the study overall: Spain, Italy and the United States supplied samples that represented acute and convalescent COVID-19.

TCRdb's copy holds only in-frame clones and misses some; the assay was immunoSEQ multiplex PCR. There are about 300,000 clones in the sample; around 85% occur only once, and almost 1.5% lies in the top ten. The CDR3 loop spans 18 amino acids. From germline, CDR1 is SGHRS and CDR2 YFSETQ. Germline trimming cut 1 base from V and 7 bases from J; bases unmatched to any gene: 16. The J gene is TRBJ2-1, the V gene TRBV5-1; 8 nucleotides agree with TRBD2. The receptor was derived from a human donor with COVID-19, enrolled during active disease. The donor label of this sample is uncertain. Sequences were obtained from peripheral blood. Here the CDR3 reads CASSLWGRSGSSENEQFF. CDR3 bases: TGCGCCAGCAGCTTGTGGGGCCGCAGCGGGAGCTCTGAAAATGAGCAGTTCTTC.